This TCR beta chain was recovered during a study of low-dose radiotherapy and immunotherapy resistance in tumors. There are many counts of this clonotype. Germline V gene lookup returns CDR1 LGHDT and CDR2 YNNKEL (reference sequence). With 5 bases clipped from V and 5 bases from J, the junction kept 6 bases outside the gene matches. The CDR3 contains 14 residues. Priming of first-strand cDNA relied on TRAV- and TRBV-specific primers (covering alpha and beta chains). With a constant-region primer and a V-primer adapter, TCRs were subjected to roughly 20 PCR cycles of amplification. TCRdb re-analysed the reads in MiXCR, keeping a single row per CDR3 protein. The table has 95,000 to 100,000 distinct CDR3 sequences, about 20% seen once. The time point was: after trial treatment. Treatment indicated: LDRT plus nivolumab, ipilimumab, low-dose cyclophosphamide and aspirin (RACIN trial).

This TCR was recovered from a male donor with prostate cancer. The chain employs TRBV3-1 and TRBJ2-3; TRBD2 matches at 8 bases. Sequencing was performed on PBMCs, taken after low-dose radiotherapy plus immunotherapy. CDR3 sequence: CASSSGGAGDTQYF. DNA for the CDR3: TGTGCCAGCAGCTCCGGGGGGGCCGGAGATACGCAGTATTTT.